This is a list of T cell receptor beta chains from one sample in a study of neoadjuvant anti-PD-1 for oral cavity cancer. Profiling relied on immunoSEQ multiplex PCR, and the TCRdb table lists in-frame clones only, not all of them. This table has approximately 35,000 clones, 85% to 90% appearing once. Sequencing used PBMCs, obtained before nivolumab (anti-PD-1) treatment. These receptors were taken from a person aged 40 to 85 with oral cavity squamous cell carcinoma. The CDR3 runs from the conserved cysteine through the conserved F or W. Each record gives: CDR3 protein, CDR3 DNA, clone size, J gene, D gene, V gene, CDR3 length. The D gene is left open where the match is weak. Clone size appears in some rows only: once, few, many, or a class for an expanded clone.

CDR3: CASSRLGAGDQPQHF; DNA: TGTGCCAGCAGCCGCTTGGGGGCGGGGGATCAGCCCCAGCATTTT; size: -; J: TRBJ1-5; D: -; V: TRBV11-2; length: 15
CDR3: CASGGAWRGDYNEQFF; DNA: TGTGCCAGTGGGGGCGCGTGGCGGGGGGACTACAATGAGCAGTTCTTC; size: -; J: TRBJ2-1; D: TRBD2; V: TRBV19; length: 16
CDR3: CASSVTPLLGPTLSNTGELFF; DNA: TGTGCCAGCAGCGTAACCCCCCTCTTGGGGCCGACACTATCGAACACCGGGGAGCTGTTTTTT; size: -; J: TRBJ2-2; D: -; V: TRBV9; length: 21
CDR3: CASIGRYETQYF; DNA: TGTGCCAGCATCGGACGATATGAGACCCAGTACTTC; size: -; J: TRBJ2-5; D: -; V: TRBV11-2; length: 12
CDR3: CASSLDGQGSSNEKLFF; DNA: TGCGCCAGCAGCTTGGACGGACAAGGGTCTTCTAATGAAAAACTGTTTTTT; size: once; J: TRBJ1-4; D: -; V: TRBV5-1; length: 17
CDR3: CASSIEPDETQYF; DNA: TGTGCCAGTAGTATAGAACCGGATGAGACCCAGTACTTC; size: -; J: TRBJ2-5; D: -; V: TRBV19; length: 13
CDR3: CASSQGTDQTGELFF; DNA: TGCGCCAGCAGCCAAGGGACAGACCAAACCGGGGAGCTGTTTTTT; size: -; J: TRBJ2-2; D: -; V: TRBV4-3; length: 15
CDR3: CASSVTGNTEAFF; DNA: TGTGCCAGCAGCGTCACAGGGAACACTGAAGCTTTCTTT; size: -; J: TRBJ1-1; D: -; V: TRBV7-2; length: 13
CDR3: CATSRVQGNTEAFF; DNA: TGTGCCACCAGCAGAGTACAGGGAAACACTGAAGCTTTCTTT; size: -; J: TRBJ1-1; D: -; V: TRBV15; length: 14
CDR3: CASSLGTGDQETQYF; DNA: TGTGCCAGCAGCTTAGGGACAGGGGATCAAGAGACCCAGTACTTC; size: medium-sized; J: TRBJ2-5; D: TRBD1; V: TRBV7-9; length: 15
CDR3: CASSPWGQVLPNYGYTF; DNA: TGCGCCAGCAGCCCATGGGGACAGGTCCTGCCTAACTATGGCTACACCTTC; size: -; J: TRBJ1-2; D: TRBD1; V: TRBV4-1; length: 17